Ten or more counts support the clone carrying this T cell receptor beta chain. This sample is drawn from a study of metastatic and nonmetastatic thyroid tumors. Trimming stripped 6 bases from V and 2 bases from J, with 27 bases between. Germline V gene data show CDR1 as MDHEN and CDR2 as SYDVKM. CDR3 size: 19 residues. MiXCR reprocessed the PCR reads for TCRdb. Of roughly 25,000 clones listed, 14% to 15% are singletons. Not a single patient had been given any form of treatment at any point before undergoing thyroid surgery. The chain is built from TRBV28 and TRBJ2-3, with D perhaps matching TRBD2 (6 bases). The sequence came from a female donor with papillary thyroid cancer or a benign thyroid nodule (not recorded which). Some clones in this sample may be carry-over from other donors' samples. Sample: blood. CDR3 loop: CASSDKGLSLLDFTDTQYF. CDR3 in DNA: TGTGCCAGCAGCGATAAAGGACTAAGCCTGTTAGACTTCACAGATACGCAGTATTTT. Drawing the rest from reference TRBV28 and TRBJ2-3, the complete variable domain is DVKVTQSSRYLVKRTGEKVFLECVQDMDHENMFWYRQDPGLGLRLIYFSYDVKMKEKGDIPEGYSVSREKKERFSLILESASTNQTSMYLCASSDKGLSLLDFTDTQYFGPGTRLTVL.